This entry concerns a single T cell receptor beta chain. Its antigen is not yet known. No base quality information exists; no much larger clone differs at one position. The V end gives up 3 bases and the J end 2 bases, leaving 9 bases in the junction not matched to a gene. For CDR1 and CDR2, the germline V gene lists SNHLY and FYNNEI. The CDR3 covers 16 residues, taking in both the cysteine and the phenylalanine. Only the CDR3 portion is preserved as DNA: 48 bases, with reading frame beginning at the first base. These data originate in a study of cytomegalovirus exposure and HLA in healthy donors (dated by TCRdb to about 2017). A note on the overall study: An earlier analysis of several hundred of the donors reported about 280 Gb of sequence data and 95 million to 120 million unique TCR beta sequences obtained from 180 million or so T cells. Roughly 300 gigabases of sequencing data and 70 million to 85 million unique TCR sequences were included in an early release covering about 700 HLA-typed donors. The genetic ancestry cluster associated with self-reported Caucasian donors included over 65% of the approximately 400 genotyped donors. The study aimed to test whether signatures of past pathogen exposure could be identified by cataloging public T cell receptors. The study profiled the T cell repertoires of about 720 subjects by immunosequencing and related them to cytomegalovirus serostatus. A separate validation cohort of about 110 different subjects was used in addition to the 666-subject first cohort. To predict cytomegalovirus infection status, the study combined high-throughput TCR immunosequencing, statistical association of individual TCRs with disease status, and machine learning. A later analysis re-analyzed previously published TCR beta repertoires from approximately 670 donors and added high-resolution HLA genotyping to study TCR occurrence patterns. Rather than using new phenotypic data, the later analysis identified candidate immune exposures from TCR beta sequences and from how often those sequences occurred across donors. An earlier analysis of fewer than 700 of the donors applied high-throughput TCR beta sequencing to assess whether each TCR beta V gene segment acted as functional or pseudogenic. Alongside the repertoire data, information on donor age, sex, ethnicity and CMV serostatus was compiled. Genome-wide SNP genotypes for about 60% of the 666 donors were used in a later genetic analysis, which treated that subset as a discovery cohort. Every repertoire in the discovery cohort had been generated on one and the same sequencing platform. Both class I and class II loci were covered by HLA typing, at four-digit resolution. Typing coverage varied by locus: roughly 629-640 donors for A, B, C, DRB1 and DQB1; approximately 520 for DQA1; 600 to 610 for DPA1; fewer than 480 for DPB1. Because of strong linkage in the cohort, 4 to 6 DR-DQ haplotypes were treated as single units for association and clustering. Across 300 to 500 genotyped donors of the cohort, an average of approximately 240,000 unique TCR beta nucleotide sequences per donor were sequenced, and around 20% of those sequences were non-productive. Summary of the overall study and its limitations: A further reported finding was that TCR beta sequences accurately predicted the HLA-A and HLA-B alleles for most subjects in the first cohort. The only immune exposure information available for the cohort was CMV serostatus. Assigning TCR associations to individual alleles was difficult when HLA alleles, especially DR and DQ, strongly co-occurred. A cluster of highly shared sequence variants was judged likely to be a technical artifact of the sequencing pipeline. A later analysis found that TCR association rates varied across HLA loci, with DRB1 alleles showing the most associated TCRs and HLA-C alleles the fewest. According to the authors, the approach could potentially be generalized to other disease states and immunological phenotypes. Several of the top co-occurrence clusters appeared to be linked to parvovirus B19, influenza, CMV and Epstein-Barr virus, according to a later analysis. Presence/absence analyses assumed roughly uniform sequencing depth across donors, an assumption that may not hold. Because some donors lacked HLA typing at each locus, the association tests relied only on the typed subset. A later genetic analysis associated a missense DCLRE1C variant with V-gene and J-gene trimming of TCR beta chains, and an independent cohort replicated the association. Correlated functional status among segregating V segments might be attributable to linkage disequilibrium, but an unknown experimental factor could not be ruled out. According to a later genetic analysis, donors in an Asian-associated ancestry cluster had fewer N-insertions in productive TCRs than the approximately 710-donor mean. Some IMGT-functional V segments, including TRBV6-2 and TRBV6-3, could not be told apart with the 87-base-pair reads, so those segments were excluded. In vitro tests confirmed that a few of the cytomegalovirus-associated TCR beta chains recognize cytomegalovirus antigens. A later analysis found that most CMV-associated TCR beta chains appeared HLA-restricted, with HLA associations seemingly driven largely by CMV exposure. The earlier analysis of about 600 of the donors excluded some 16 rarely observed V segments, including chromosome 9 orphons, because counts were too low. Broadly in line with IMGT annotations, most TCR beta V segments showed up in productive rearrangements about 90% or about 30% of the time in an earlier analysis of around 550 of the donors. This cohort had only TCR beta chains sequenced, and the lack of alpha or paired-chain data limited which features could be detected. A later analysis associated 15,000 or so TCR beta sequences with specific HLA alleles at a false discovery rate of 0.05. The classifier was reported to diagnose cytomegalovirus status with high specificity and sensitivity in both the original cohort and the validation cohort. While some public TCRs were present in many individuals, most TCR sequences turned up only very rarely across donors. In a later analysis, HLA-associated TCR beta chains were found to be more clonally expanded and to have lower generation probabilities than equally common non-associated chains. The study listed 150 to 200 TCR beta chains as associated with cytomegalovirus.

Libraries were constructed by the immunoSEQ multiplex PCR assay. For the multiplex PCR, a mixture combining 60 forward primers for TCR Vbeta segments and 13 reverse primers for TCR Jbeta segments was used. The CDR3 region of rearranged TCR beta genes was amplified from genomic DNA by a multiplex PCR assay. The amplified TCR beta libraries were sequenced on the Illumina HiSeq System as 87-base-pair reads. Per the original workflow: A later analysis tallied roughly 80 million unique TCR beta chains across the 666 repertoires, and around 10 million of those chains were shared by two or more donors. A nearest-neighbor algorithm error-corrected the raw reads and collapsed the reads into unique sequences, merging closely related sequences to remove PCR and sequencing errors. V, D and J gene segments were assigned by aligning CDR3 sequences to IMGT reference sequences. For a sequence to be retained, a match of at least six nucleotides to both a V gene segment and a J gene segment was required. A rearrangement counted as productive if the CDR3 had no stop codons and remained in frame with V and J, and every other rearrangement counted as non-productive. Following IMGT convention, CDR3 was defined as the stretch from the second conserved V-encoded cysteine to the conserved J-encoded phenylalanine. The earlier analysis of about 640 of the donors excluded any sequence lacking an unambiguous match to a single V gene segment. In an earlier analysis of approximately 610 of the donors, V segments were called functional above 56.7% productive rearrangements and were called segregating when the between-donor standard deviation exceeded 5%. A statistical classification framework was built for diagnosing cytomegalovirus status from the catalog of TCR beta chain sequences. A later analysis assigned V and J genes by comparing TCR nucleotide sequences with IMGT/GENE-DB human TR gene sequences. Using the TCRdist pipeline, a later analysis assigned CDR3 sequences along with most-parsimonious VDJ recombination scenarios. In a later analysis, every TCR beta chain was defined by the combination of its CDR3 amino acid sequence and its V-gene family, and reads without a unique V-gene family were dropped. As a way to deal with suspected cross-contamination and a sequencing artifact, a later analysis dropped hundreds of nucleotide sequences that were highly shared and had low generation probability. A later analysis calculated a clonal expansion index for each public chain from normalized within-repertoire ranks of inferred template counts. A later analysis computed generation probabilities with a VDJ recombination model fitted to out-of-frame rearrangements, and checked the results against IGoR. A later analysis scored TCR-TCR, TCR-HLA and TCR-CMV co-occurrence with hypergeometric tests, applying a repertoire-size bias correction to TCR pairs. A later analysis estimated false discovery rates by permuting HLA or CMV assignments 20 times. In a later analysis, co-occurring TCRs were grouped using DBSCAN, with TCRdist sequence similarity added in when clustering inside HLA-allele-positive subsets. For co-occurrence clustering, repertoires with fewer than 30,000 or more than 120,000 public chains were excluded, along with 4 to 6 repertoires with anomalous nucleotide sharing. What TCRdb holds here is the immuneACCESS table cut down to in-frame rearrangements. Part of the clones is not present; checked against another copy, under half of the missing clones reflect an unresolved V gene, and the others are unexplained. Clone size and the V and J calls come from that table; the DNA yielded D and trimming. In this sample the table shows about 140,000 clones, roughly 80% of which occur a single time. The ten biggest clones cover roughly 1.6% of the sample.

In total, more than 500 healthy bone marrow donors made up the cohort. At the time of sampling, every cohort member was nominally healthy, though immune exposures that went unrecorded were likely present. The donor tested CMV seronegative, placing the donor among the 350 or so seronegative members of the cohort. A peripheral blood sample was provided by each donor, and peripheral blood mononuclear cells were used for TCR beta sequencing. Genomic DNA was extracted from the blood cell samples with the Qiagen DNeasy Blood Extraction Kit. The receptor comes from a female donor in good health and CMV-seronegative. The sample consisted of PBMCs. Here the chain combines TRBV2 and TRBJ2-7; the junction holds 8 bases that match TRBD1. The CDR3 region has the sequence CASSEDRASITYEQYF. The sequenced DNA: TGTGCCAGCAGTGAGGACAGGGCGTCCATTACCTACGAGCAGTACTTC.